The next 28 T cell receptor beta chains were all read from a single sample in a study of blood T cell repertoires in COVID-19. Sequenced by immunoSEQ multiplex PCR; TCRdb stores in-frame clones only, minus some. The sample lists over 60,000 clones; 82% were seen once. Sequenced sample: peripheral blood. These receptors originate from a woman at least 80 years old with acute or convalescent COVID-19.

This chain connects TRBV20-1 to TRBJ2-7; TRBD2 might be the D (5 bases). Germline loops: CDR1 DFQATT, CDR2 SNEGSKA (reference sequence). V was pared by 3 bases and J by 2 bases, with 11 bases between. The CDR3 consists of 13 residues. CDR3 amino acids: CSASDSATYEQYF. The CDR3, as DNA: TGCAGTGCTAGTGATAGCGCAACCTACGAGCAGTACTTC.

The rearrangement joins TRBV12-3 or TRBV12-4 to TRBJ1-2; possibly TRBD1 for D (5 bases). CDR3 size: 13 residues. V lost 5 bases, J lost 4 bases, and 11 bases lay in between. The DNA for the CDR3 is TGTGCCAGCAGTATCAGACAGAGCTATGGCTACACCTTC. Translating it yields CASSIRQSYGYTF.

The chain links TRBV5-1 to TRBJ1-3; 7 positions match TRBD1. V trimming: 5 bases; J trimming: 4 bases; junction bases outside the gene matches: 3. This CDR3 has 13 residues. CDR1 and CDR2 from the germline V gene are SGHRS and YFSETQ. The CDR3 nucleotides are TGCGCCAGCAGAAAGGGACAGGGAAACACCATATATTTT. It is translated as CASRKGQGNTIYF. Looking up the rest from reference TRBV5-1 and TRBJ1-3 gives the full variable domain: KAGVTQTPRYLIKTRGQQVTLSCSPISGHRSVSWYQQTPGQGLQFLFEYFSETQRNKGNFPGRFSGRQFSNSRSEMNVSTLELGDSALYLCASRKGQGNTIYFGEGSWLTVV.

The genes are TRBV5-1 and TRBJ2-2; TRBD2 matches 7 bases. Germline V gives CDR1 SGHRS, CDR2 YFSETQ. With V trimmed by 3 bases and J by 3 bases, 5 bases remained unmatched. The CDR3 is made up of 15 amino acids. CDR3 coding DNA: TGCGCCAGCAGCTGGCGCACTAGCGACACCGGGGAGCTGTTTTTT. Its protein product is CASSWRTSDTGELFF.

The V call is TRBV5-1, the J call TRBJ2-7, with 9 bases that match TRBD2. This CDR3 has 15 residues. V dropped 7 bases and J dropped 1; count of bases not matched to a gene: 9. Germline V gene sequence: CDR1 SGHRS, CDR2 YFSETQ. CDR3 nucleotides: TGCGCCAGCCGCGGGGGGGGCGAATTTTCCTACGAGCAGTACTTC. Amino acid sequence: CASRGGGEFSYEQYF.

The J gene is TRBJ2-4, the V gene TRBV19, with TRBD2 identical over 11 bases. The CDR3 has 16 amino acids. Germline assignment: CDR1 LNHDA and CDR2 SQIVND (reference sequence). V lost 3 bases, J lost 5 bases, and 6 bases stayed unmatched. The CDR3 here is CASSIDSGRVQNIQYF. The CDR3, as DNA: TGTGCCAGTAGTATCGATAGCGGGAGGGTCCAAAACATTCAGTACTTC.

Points on this clone: Within the sample, other DNA sequences also encode this same CDR3. The V and J genes are TRBV12-3 or TRBV12-4 and TRBJ1-1; no clear D. Trimming pared 2 bases from V and 4 bases from J, leaving 8 bases between. CDR3 size: 13 residues. CDR3: CASSLKRVTEAFF. CDR3 sequence (DNA): TGTGCCAGCAGTTTAAAGCGGGTCACTGAAGCTTTCTTT.

This rearrangement joins TRBV7-9 to TRBJ2-7; TRBD1 matches at 7 bases. Germline V gives CDR1 SEHNR, CDR2 FQNEAQ (reference sequence). The trim removed 0 bases at V and 5 bases at J, leaving 7 bases unmatched. The CDR3 extends over 15 amino acids. CDR3 nucleotides: TGTGCCAGCAGCTTAGCCTTCAGGGGGAACCACGAGCAGTACTTC. Translated, it gives CASSLAFRGNHEQYF.

The genes are TRBV10-3 and TRBJ2-1; D unresolved. V dropped 1 base and J dropped 4 bases, with 14 bases sitting between them. This CDR3 spans 16 amino acids. Germline V gene data show CDR1 as ENHRY and CDR2 as SYGVKD. As DNA, the CDR3 is TGTGCCATCAGTGAGTTCGACACAAACCTTTACAATGAGCAGTTCTTC. This gives the protein CAISEFDTNLYNEQFF.

This chain connects TRBV25-1 to TRBJ1-1; TRBD1 agrees at 10 bases. Trimming cost V 6 bases and J 4 bases; bases outside gene matches: 5. Germline CDR1 is MGHDK and CDR2 is SYGVNS. The CDR3 runs 14 residues. In DNA form, the CDR3 reads TGTGCCAGCAGCCCTTGGACAGGGGGCACTGAAGCTTTCTTT. Translating gives CASSPWTGGTEAFF.

J is TRBJ1-5 and V is TRBV21-1; the table assigns TRBD1, which was not confirmed against the DNA. TRBV21-1 represents a pseudogene. The length of the CDR3 is 17 residues. CDR3 residues: CASSKGTGGYSNQPQHF. The CDR3 DNA reads TGTGCCAGCAGCAAAGGGACAGGGGGGTATAGCAATCAGCCCCAGCATTTT.

The rearrangement links TRBV5-6 to TRBJ2-1, with 10 bases identical to TRBD2. The J segment lost 8 bases and the V segment lost 4 bases, leaving 3 bases of the junction unmatched. Germline V gene data show CDR1 as SGHDT and CDR2 as YYEEEE. This CDR3 region has 13 residues. CDR3 region: CASSLAGVHEQFF. Written as DNA, the CDR3 is TGTGCCAGCAGCCTAGCGGGAGTGCATGAGCAGTTCTTC.

J is TRBJ1-1 and V is TRBV29-1, with D possibly TRBD1 on 6 matching bases. V was pared by 5 bases and J by 11 bases, with 15 bases between. This CDR3 region has 11 residues. Germline assignment: CDR1 SQVTM and CDR2 ANQGSEA. CDR3 in amino acids: CSVRGGGGAFF. CDR3 nucleotides: TGCAGCGTTCGCGGGGGCGGAGGGGCTTTCTTT.

The V and J genes are TRBV7-9 and TRBJ1-1; a weak D match, TRBD1 (5 bases). The CDR3 totals 13 residues. Deletions cut 7 bases from V and 9 bases from J, with 18 bases between. Germline assignment: CDR1 SEHNR and CDR2 FQNEAQ (reference sequence). CDR3 residues: CASIPWEEGKAFF. CDR3 DNA sequence: TGTGCCAGCATTCCCTGGGAGGAGGGGAAAGCTTTCTTT.

As to this clone: The same CDR3 arises from other DNA sequences in this sample as well. The rearrangement uses TRBV11-2 and TRBJ2-2, with D perhaps TRBD2 (5 bases). Per germline, CDR1 SGHAT and CDR2 FQNNGV. The germline V and J ends were trimmed by 5 bases and 2 bases, with 9 bases remaining between them. This CDR3 is 14 amino acids long. This CDR3 is CASSPGVNTGELFF. For the CDR3, the DNA is TGTGCCAGCAGCCCCGGGGTAAACACCGGGGAGCTGTTTTTT.

This chain uses TRBV3-1 (or the pseudogene TRBV3-2) with TRBJ2-3; 8 bases fit TRBD1. CDR1 and CDR2 from the germline V gene are LGHDT and YNNKEL (reference sequence). The CDR3 consists of 15 residues. J lost 0 bases, V lost 5 bases, and 4 bases had no gene match. CDR3 amino acids: CASSARQGSTDTQYF. In nucleotides, the CDR3 is TGTGCCAGCAGCGCGCGACAGGGGAGCACAGATACGCAGTATTTT.

J is TRBJ2-2 and V is TRBV6-4; 12 nucleotides align to TRBD2. The V and J ends lost 5 bases and 7 bases, in that order; junction bases with no gene match: 11. The CDR3 is made up of 17 amino acids. CDR1 is MRHNA, CDR2 SNTAGT, per germline. The CDR3 is CASSLTRLAGVDGELFF. Here the CDR3 DNA reads TGTGCCAGCAGTCTAACTCGACTAGCGGGAGTCGACGGGGAGCTGTTTTTT.

The CDR3 nucleotides are TGTGCCAGTAGGGGGTACGGGAAGACAGATACGCAGTATTTT. Translated: CASRGYGKTDTQYF. The chain uses TRBV27 and TRBJ2-3, with D tentatively TRBD1 (6 bases). The V end was cut by 9 bases, the J end by 3 bases, with 16 bases between. This CDR3 comprises 14 residues. The germline V gene has CDR1 MNHEY and CDR2 SMNVEV (reference sequence).

The chain uses TRBV11-2 and TRBJ2-5; a weak D match, TRBD2 (6 bases). Germline V gives CDR1 SGHAT, CDR2 FQNNGV. The V and J ends lost 1 base and 4 bases respectively, with 10 bases between them. The CDR3 runs 14 residues. The CDR3 protein is CASSLAGSGETQYF. DNA for the CDR3: TGTGCCAGCAGCTTAGCCGGGAGTGGAGAGACCCAGTACTTC.

CDR3 coding DNA: TGTGCCAGCAGTGATGGTCCGCCGGGACATTATGAGCAGTTCTTC. Its translation is CASSDGPPGHYEQFF. The chain uses TRBV6-1 and TRBJ2-1; weak D call: TRBD1 (6 bases). The CDR3 extends over 15 amino acids. The ends were cut back, 3 bases at V and 8 bases at J, with 17 bases in the middle. Germline V gene data show CDR1 as MNHNS and CDR2 as SASEGT.

This clone has just one count. The CDR3 loop is CASSLAIGTDTQYF. CDR3 nucleotide sequence: TGCGCCAGCAGCTTGGCTATCGGTACAGATACGCAGTATTTT. The genes are TRBV5-1 and TRBJ2-3; the D is unclear. This CDR3 contains 14 residues. Trimming stripped 0 bases from V and 3 bases from J, with 8 bases between. Germline CDR1 reads SGHRS; CDR2 reads YFSETQ.

The rearrangement joins TRBV6-2 or TRBV6-3 to TRBJ2-4; D possibly corresponds to TRBD2 (5 bases). The V gene's germline CDR1 is MNHEY and CDR2 SVGEGT. The CDR3 is 15 residues long. V lost 0 bases and J 1 base, leaving 7 bases between the germline ends. The CDR3 reads CASSYSASAKNIQYF. The DNA for the CDR3 is TGTGCCAGCAGTTACTCGGCTAGCGCCAAAAACATTCAGTACTTC.

The rearrangement joins TRBV18 to TRBJ1-1; D is perhaps TRBD1 (5 bases). With 5 bases removed from V and 8 bases from J, the gap between germline ends came to 9 bases. Germline V gene lookup returns CDR1 KGHSH and CDR2 LQKENI. This CDR3 contains 11 residues. CDR3 in amino acids: CASSYGQEAFF. For the CDR3, the DNA is TGTGCCAGCTCATACGGACAAGAAGCTTTCTTT.

The chain joins TRBV19 to TRBJ2-2, with 7 bases matching TRBD1. Germline CDR1 LNHDA, CDR2 SQIVND (reference sequence). The length of the CDR3 is 16 residues. Trimming removed 1 base from V and 2 bases from J; junction bases left unmatched: 4. CDR3 in DNA: TGTGCCAGTAGTATAGTGGACAGGCTAAACACCGGGGAGCTGTTTTTT. Encoded protein: CASSIVDRLNTGELFF.

The chain employs TRBV7-8 and TRBJ2-6; 7 nucleotides match TRBD2. Trimming at V came to 7 bases and at J to 0 bases, leaving 9 bases not matched to a gene. The CDR3 length is 17 residues. CDR1 and CDR2 (germline): SGHVS, FQNEAQ. The chain's CDR3 is CASTRGRVISGANVLTF. CDR3 bases: TGTGCCAGCACCCGAGGGAGGGTAATCTCTGGGGCCAACGTCCTGACTTTC.

This rearrangement joins TRBV5-1 to TRBJ2-7, with TRBD1 identical over 10 bases. The germline V gene encodes CDR1 SGHRS and CDR2 YFSETQ. The CDR3 is made up of 17 amino acids. The trim removed 3 bases at V and 6 bases at J, leaving 15 bases unmatched. CDR3 DNA sequence: TGCGCCAGCAGCTCTGGACAGGGGGTTGCATTCTCTCGCGAGCAGTACTTC. As protein: CASSSGQGVAFSREQYF.

The chain links TRBV5-6 to TRBJ1-4; 9 bases match TRBD1. Trimming cost V 0 bases and J 7 bases; bases outside gene matches: 7. The germline gives CDR1 SGHDT, CDR2 YYEEEE. CDR3 length: 16 residues. The CDR3 sequence is CASSLAGDRVGEKLFF. The DNA for the CDR3 is TGTGCCAGCAGCTTGGCCGGGGACAGGGTCGGTGAAAAACTGTTTTTT.

This chain connects TRBV7-3 to TRBJ1-1, with D uncertain. The CDR3 runs to 15 residues. Trimming stripped 7 bases from V and 5 bases from J, with 20 bases between. Germline lookup yields CDR1 SGHTA and CDR2 FQGTGA. CDR3 region: CASINLVGRWTEAFF. The CDR3 nucleotides are TGTGCCAGCATCAATCTAGTGGGTCGGTGGACTGAAGCTTTCTTT.